This T cell receptor beta chain originates from a study of shared clonotypes between healthy human individuals. As for the study in general: The donors, a couple of women and three men, were aged 18 to 49. The plates for each donor numbered three CD4 naive, three CD4 memory, two CD8 naive and one CD8 memory.

Healthy HIV-negative adults without recent acute infections or vaccinations served as donors. Some clones are missing from TCRdb's copy, which holds only in-frame ones; the method was immunoSEQ multiplex PCR. The repertoire holds about 2,500,000 clones, with roughly 92% as singletons. The TCR originated in a man in his late teens or twenties in good health. Sequencing was carried out using naive CD4+ T cells sorted from blood. Noted subset: CD45RA+ positively selected.

The CDR3 nucleotides are TGCGCCAGCAGCCAAGAGGTTGGGGGGGGCAAAAACATTCAGTACTTC. Its protein product is CASSQEVGGGKNIQYF. The chain is built from TRBV4-1 and TRBJ2-4; 7 nucleotides match TRBD2. Germline V CDR1 and CDR2: MGHRA, YSYEKL. The CDR3 spans 16 residues. V dropped 0 bases and J dropped 3; count of bases not matched to a gene: 5.